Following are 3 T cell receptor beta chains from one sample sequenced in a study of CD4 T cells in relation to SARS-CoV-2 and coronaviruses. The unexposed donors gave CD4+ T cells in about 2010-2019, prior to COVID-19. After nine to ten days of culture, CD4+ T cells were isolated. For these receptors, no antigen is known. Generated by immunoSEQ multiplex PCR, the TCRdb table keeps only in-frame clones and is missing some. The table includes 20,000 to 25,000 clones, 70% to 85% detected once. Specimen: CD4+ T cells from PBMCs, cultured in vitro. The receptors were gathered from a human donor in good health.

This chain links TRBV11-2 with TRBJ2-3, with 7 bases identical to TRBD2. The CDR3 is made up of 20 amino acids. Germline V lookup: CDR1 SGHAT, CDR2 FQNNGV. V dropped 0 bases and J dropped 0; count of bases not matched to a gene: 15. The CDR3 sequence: CASSLERRGLAESSTDTQYF. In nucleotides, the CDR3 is TGTGCCAGCAGCTTAGAGCGTCGCGGGCTAGCGGAGTCTAGCACAGATACGCAGTATTTT.

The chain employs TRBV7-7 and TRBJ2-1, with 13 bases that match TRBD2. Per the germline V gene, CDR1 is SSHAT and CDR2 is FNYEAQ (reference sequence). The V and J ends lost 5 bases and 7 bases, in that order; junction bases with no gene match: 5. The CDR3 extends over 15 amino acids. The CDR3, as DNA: TGTGCCAGCAGCCCACTAGCGGGGGGGCCTAATGAGCAGTTCTTC. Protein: CASSPLAGGPNEQFF.

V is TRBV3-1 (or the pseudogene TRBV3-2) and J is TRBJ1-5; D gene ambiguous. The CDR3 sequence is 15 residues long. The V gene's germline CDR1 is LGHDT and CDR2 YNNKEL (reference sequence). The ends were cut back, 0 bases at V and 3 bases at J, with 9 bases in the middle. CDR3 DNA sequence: TGTGCCAGCAGCCAAGATACGGCACCCAATCAGCCCCAGCATTTT. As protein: CASSQDTAPNQPQHF.